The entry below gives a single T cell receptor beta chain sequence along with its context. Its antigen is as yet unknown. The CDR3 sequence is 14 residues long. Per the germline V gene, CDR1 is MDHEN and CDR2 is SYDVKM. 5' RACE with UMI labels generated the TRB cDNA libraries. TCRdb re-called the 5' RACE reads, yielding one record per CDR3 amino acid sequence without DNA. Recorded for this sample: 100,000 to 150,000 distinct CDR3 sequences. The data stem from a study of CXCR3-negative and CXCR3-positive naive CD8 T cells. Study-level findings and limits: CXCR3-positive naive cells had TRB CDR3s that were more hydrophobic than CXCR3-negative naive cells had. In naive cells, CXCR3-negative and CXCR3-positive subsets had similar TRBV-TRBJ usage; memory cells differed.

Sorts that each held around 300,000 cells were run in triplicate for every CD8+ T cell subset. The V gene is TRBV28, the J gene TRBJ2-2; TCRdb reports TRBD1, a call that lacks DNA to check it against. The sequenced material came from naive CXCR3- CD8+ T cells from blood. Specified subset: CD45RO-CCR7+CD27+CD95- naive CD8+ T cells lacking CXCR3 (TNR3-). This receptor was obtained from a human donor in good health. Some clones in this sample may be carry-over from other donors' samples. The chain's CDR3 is CASSKDSPTGELFF.